Each of the 18 T cell receptor beta chains below was sequenced from the same sample in a study of T cells in Graves' hyperthyroidism and ophthalmopathy (dated by TCRdb to between 2019 and 2020). Library generation was performed with multiplex PCR. Sequenced using an Illumina HiSeq 2000. The TCR beta CDR3 regions were amplified from RNA transcripts. The TCR CDR3 was subjected to a first round of RT-PCR using the HTBI primer set and the Qiagen OneStep RT-PCR kit. The public reads were run again by TCRdb, first through fastp at Q25 and then through MiXCR, and only productive beta chains were kept. Each CDR3 protein gets just one entry, which takes the most common genes and DNA from the rows behind it. This sample holds 500,000 to 600,000 distinct CDR3 sequences; roughly 46% were observed only once. The ten largest clonotypes hold about 20% of the sample. Sequencing was done on a sample of peripheral blood or thyroid tissue (not recorded which). These receptors were obtained from an adult woman with Graves' disease, either hyperthyroidism or ophthalmopathy (not recorded which).

This clonotype was detected many times. The genes are TRBV2 and TRBJ2-5; D gene ambiguous. Germline V CDR1 and CDR2: SNHLY, FYNNEI. V was clipped by 3 bases and J by 2 bases, with 10 bases between them. The CDR3 is 14 amino acids. In DNA form, the CDR3 reads TGTGCCAGCAGTGATCAGATACGACAAGAGACCCAGTACTTC. As protein: CASSDQIRQETQYF.

This clonotype was observed at least ten times. The gene calls are TRBV5-1 and TRBJ1-2; D not certain. Germline V gene lookup returns CDR1 SGHRS and CDR2 YFSETQ. The CDR3 has 13 amino acids. V shed 4 bases and J shed 2 bases, with 9 bases lying between them. CDR3 loop: CASSRGPNYGYTF. The CDR3 region has the DNA TGCGCCAGCAGCCGCGGGCCCAACTATGGCTACACCTTC.

This clonotype occurred many times. The chain links TRBV10-3 to TRBJ2-5, with a tentative D call TRBD2 (5 bases). Trimming stripped 0 bases from V and 5 bases from J, with 10 bases between. The CDR3 has 14 amino acids. Germline CDR1 reads ENHRY; CDR2 reads SYGVKD. The CDR3 region has the DNA TGTGCCATCAGTGAGTCTGTTGGCGGGGAGACCCAGTACTTC. It is translated as CAISESVGGETQYF.

The sample holds many counts of this clonotype. The genes are TRBV19 and TRBJ1-2; D is perhaps TRBD1 (6 bases). Trimming pared 5 bases from V and 8 bases from J, leaving 18 bases between. CDR1 LNHDA and CDR2 SQIVND come from the germline V gene (reference sequence). The CDR3 extends over 14 amino acids. CDR3 sequence reads: CASSSVGQSKGYTF. The CDR3 nucleotides are TGTGCCAGTAGTTCCGTAGGACAGTCGAAGGGCTACACCTTC.

V usage is TRBV11-2 and J usage is TRBJ2-5; D unclear. Germline V gene data show CDR1 as SGHAT and CDR2 as FQNNGV. The ends were cut back, 4 bases at V and 5 bases at J, with 17 bases in the middle. The CDR3 totals 15 residues. Here the CDR3 reads CASSYTYQMGETQYF. The CDR3 DNA is TGTGCCAGCAGCTACACTTACCAAATGGGGGAGACCCAGTACTTC.

This clonotype was counted between two and nine times. This chain connects TRBV7-3 to TRBJ2-1; D is ambiguous. The V end was cut by 2 bases, the J end by 7 bases, with 12 bases between. The CDR3 has 14 amino acids. Germline CDR1 is SGHTA and CDR2 is FQGTGA. CDR3 coding DNA: TGTGCCAGCAGCTTAGGAACCGTGACTAATGAGCAGTTCTTC. This encodes CASSLGTVTNEQFF. Full variable domain (outside the CDR3, taken from reference TRBV7-3 and TRBJ2-1): GAGVSQTPSNKVTEKGKYVELRCDPISGHTALYWYRQSLGQGPEFLIYFQGTGAADDSGLPNDRFFAVRPEGSVSTLKIQRTERGDSAVYLCASSLGTVTNEQFFGPGTRLTVL.

This clonotype was seen ten or more times. This chain links TRBV6-1 with TRBJ1-1; D is perhaps TRBD1 (5 bases). V was pared by 6 bases and J by 1 base, with 21 bases between. Per the germline V gene, CDR1 is MNHNS and CDR2 is SASEGT. The CDR3 has 17 residues. CDR3 sequence (DNA): TGTGCCAGCAGCGGAATGGAGCCAGGGTCGTGGAACACTGAAGCTTTCTTT. This gives the protein CASSGMEPGSWNTEAFF.

Comment on this clonotype: Just one base apart from a much larger clone, this may be a read error. The chain uses TRBV12-5 and TRBJ1-4, with D hard to call. In germline, CDR1 is LGHNT, CDR2 FRNRAP. V dropped 5 bases and J dropped 2 bases, with 15 bases sitting between them. The CDR3 loop spans 16 amino acids. This CDR3 is CASGLPSDPTNEKLFF. For the CDR3, the DNA is TGTGCTAGTGGTCTTCCTAGCGATCCGACTAATGAAAAACTGTTTTTT. The full variable domain, its missing parts supplied by reference TRBV12-5 and TRBJ1-4, is DARVTQTPRHKVTEMGQEVTMRCQPILGHNTVFWYRQTMMQGLELLAYFRNRAPLDDSGMPKDRFSAEMPDATLATLKIQPSEPRDSAVYFCASGLPSDPTNEKLFFGSGTQLSVL.

CDR3: CASSSRQVNTGELFF. CDR3 DNA: TGTGCCAGCAGTTCGAGACAGGTTAACACCGGGGAGCTGTTTTTT. The rearrangement uses TRBV12-3 or TRBV12-4 and TRBJ2-2, with D possibly matching TRBD1 (6 bases). The CDR3 has 15 residues. Between the trimmed V and J ends, which lost 4 bases and 2 bases, there was a span of 11 bases.

This clonotype was observed at least ten times. The chain recombines TRBV7-9 with TRBJ2-7; the match to TRBD1 covers 11 bases. Germline CDR1 is SEHNR and CDR2 is FQNEAQ (reference sequence). CDR3 length: 16 residues. Losses at the gene ends were 5 bases for V and 5 bases for J; bases not matched to a gene: 11. CDR3 bases: TGTGCCAGCAGCGGTCCTATCGGGACAGGGGGGAACGAGCAGTACTTC. This encodes CASSGPIGTGGNEQYF.

This clonotype was counted many times. The V and J genes are TRBV10-3 and TRBJ2-7; D unresolved. The CDR3 spans 13 residues. V shed 2 bases and J shed 1 base, with 6 bases lying between them. Germline-derived CDR1 and CDR2 are ENHRY and SYGVKD. The CDR3 protein is CAISEGLSYEQYF. The CDR3 DNA sequence: TGTGCCATCAGTGAGGGGCTATCCTACGAGCAGTACTTC.

The chain recombines TRBV7-3 with TRBJ2-5; D call uncertain. Trimming took off 5 bases at V and 9 bases at J, with 10 bases between the two ends. Germline CDR1 is SGHTA and CDR2 is FQGTGA. CDR3 length equals 11 residues. The CDR3 sequence: CASSPPPSQYF. The CDR3 bases are TGTGCCAGCAGCCCACCACCGTCCCAGTACTTC.

This clonotype was observed a few times. The chain carries TRBV6-5 and TRBJ2-7; D might be TRBD1 or TRBD2, each matching 5 bases. CDR1 and CDR2 from the germline V gene are MNHEY and SVGAGI. CDR3 length: 20 residues. V was pared by 7 bases and J by 2 bases, with 33 bases between. The CDR3 coding sequence is TGTGCCAGCATCTCCTCTCGTACCGGGGAAGGGGACGGAATTACCTACGAGCAGTACTTC. This encodes CASISSRTGEGDGITYEQYF.

The sample holds one count of this clonotype. The genes are TRBV7-9 and TRBJ1-6; TRBD1 is a possible D gene (5 bases). V was shortened by 5 bases and J by 8 bases, with 13 bases between the two germline ends. CDR1 and CDR2 from the germline V gene are SEHNR and FQNEAQ (reference sequence). CDR3 length: 14 amino acids. The CDR3 is CASSLDRIDSPLHF. The DNA for the CDR3 is TGTGCCAGCAGCCTCGACAGAATAGATTCACCCCTCCACTTT.

This chain joins TRBV29-1 and TRBJ2-7; D call uncertain. Germline values: CDR1 SQVTM, CDR2 ANQGSEA. The CDR3 consists of 13 residues. Trimming removed 3 bases at V and 7 bases at J, with 16 bases between. The CDR3 sequence is CSVEAGRGREQYF. The CDR3 region has the DNA TGCAGCGTTGAGGCAGGACGAGGAAGGGAGCAGTACTTC.

This clonotype was detected only once. This chain joins TRBV28 and TRBJ2-5; TRBD1 matches 7 bases. Germline-derived CDR1 and CDR2 are MDHEN and SYDVKM. The length of the CDR3 is 12 residues. Trimming took 7 bases from V and 7 from J; bases not matched to a gene: 6. The CDR3 spells CASTLQGLTQYF. The DNA of the CDR3 is TGTGCCAGCACCTTACAGGGGTTGACCCAGTACTTC.

J is TRBJ1-3 and V is TRBV28, with TRBD1 as a possible D gene (5 bases). Germline V lookup: CDR1 MDHEN, CDR2 SYDVKM. Trimming removed 7 bases at V and 6 bases at J, with 13 bases between. The CDR3 is 13 residues long. The CDR3 reads CASIRPGLNTIYF. In DNA, the CDR3 is TGTGCCAGCATACGTCCGGGGCTAAACACCATATATTTT.

This clonotype appeared many times. The chain links TRBV10-2 to TRBJ2-7; 9 bases fit TRBD2. Germline CDR1 and CDR2: WSHSY and SAAADI. The V gene end was trimmed by 2 bases and the J gene end by 3 bases; junction bases not matched to a gene: 5. The CDR3 totals 15 residues. The CDR3 DNA sequence: TGCGCCAGCAGTGAGCTAGCGGGAACGAGCTACGAGCAGTACTTC. It is translated as CASSELAGTSYEQYF.